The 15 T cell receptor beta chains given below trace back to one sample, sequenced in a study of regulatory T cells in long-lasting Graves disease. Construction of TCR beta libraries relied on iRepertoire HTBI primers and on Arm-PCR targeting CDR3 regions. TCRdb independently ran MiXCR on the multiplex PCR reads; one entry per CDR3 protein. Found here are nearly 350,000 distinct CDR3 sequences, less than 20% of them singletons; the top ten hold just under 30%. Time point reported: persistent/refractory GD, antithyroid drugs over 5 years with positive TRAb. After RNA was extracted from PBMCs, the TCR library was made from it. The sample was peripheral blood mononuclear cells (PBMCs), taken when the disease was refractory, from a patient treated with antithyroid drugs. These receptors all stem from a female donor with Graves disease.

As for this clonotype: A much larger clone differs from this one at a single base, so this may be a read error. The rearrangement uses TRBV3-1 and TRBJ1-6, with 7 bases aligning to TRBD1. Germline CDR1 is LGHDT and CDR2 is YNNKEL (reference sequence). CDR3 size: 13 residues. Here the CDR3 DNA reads TGTGCCAGCAGCCAAGGACAGGGTTCATCCCTCCACTTT. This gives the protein CASSQGQGSSLHF.

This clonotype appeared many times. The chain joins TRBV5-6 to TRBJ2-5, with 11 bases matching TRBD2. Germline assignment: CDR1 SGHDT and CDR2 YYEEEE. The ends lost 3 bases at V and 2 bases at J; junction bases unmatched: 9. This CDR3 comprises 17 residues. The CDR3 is CASSYSGTSGLQETQYF. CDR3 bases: TGTGCCAGCAGCTACTCCGGGACTAGCGGCCTTCAAGAGACCCAGTACTTC.

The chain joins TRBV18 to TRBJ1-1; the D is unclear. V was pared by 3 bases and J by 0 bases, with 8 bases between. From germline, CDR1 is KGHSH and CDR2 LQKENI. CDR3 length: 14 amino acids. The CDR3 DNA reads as TGTGCCAGCTCACCTTACAGTTTGAACACTGAAGCTTTCTTT. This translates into CASSPYSLNTEAFF.

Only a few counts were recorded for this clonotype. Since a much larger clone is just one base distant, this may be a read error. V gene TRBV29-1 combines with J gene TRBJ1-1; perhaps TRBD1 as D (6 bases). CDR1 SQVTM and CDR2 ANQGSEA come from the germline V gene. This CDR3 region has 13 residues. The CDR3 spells CSARIAGDTGAFF. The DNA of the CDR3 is TGCAGCGCACGAATAGCGGGGGACACTGGAGCTTTCTTT. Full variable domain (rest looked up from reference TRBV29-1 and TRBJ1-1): SAVISQKPSRDICQRGTSLTIQCQVDSQVTMMFWYRQQPGQSLTLIATANQGSEATYESGFVIDKFPISRPNLTFSTLTVSNMSPEDSSIYLCSARIAGDTGAFFGQGTRLTVV.

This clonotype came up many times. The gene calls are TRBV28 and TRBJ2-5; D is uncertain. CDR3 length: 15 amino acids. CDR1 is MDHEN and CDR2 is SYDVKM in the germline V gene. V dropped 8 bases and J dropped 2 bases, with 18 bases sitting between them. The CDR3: CASLGFFEEQETQYF. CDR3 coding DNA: TGTGCCAGCCTTGGGTTTTTTGAGGAACAAGAGACCCAGTACTTC.

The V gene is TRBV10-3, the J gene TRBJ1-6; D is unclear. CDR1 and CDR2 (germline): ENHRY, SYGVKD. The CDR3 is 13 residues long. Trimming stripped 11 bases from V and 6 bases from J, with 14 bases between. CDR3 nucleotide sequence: TGTGCCTCGCGAGGTAACGGTAATTCACCCCTCCACTTT. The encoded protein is CASRGNGNSPLHF.

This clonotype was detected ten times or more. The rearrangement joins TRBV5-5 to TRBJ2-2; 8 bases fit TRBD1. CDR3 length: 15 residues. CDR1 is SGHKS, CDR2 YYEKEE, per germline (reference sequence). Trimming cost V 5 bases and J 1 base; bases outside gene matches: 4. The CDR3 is CASSRGTGNTGELFF. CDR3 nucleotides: TGTGCCAGCAGTCGGGGGACAGGGAACACCGGGGAGCTGTTTTTT. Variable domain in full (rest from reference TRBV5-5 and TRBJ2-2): DAGVTQSPTHLIKTRGQQVTLRCSPISGHKSVSWYQQVLGQGPQFIFQYYEKEERGRGNFPDRFSARQFPNYSSELNVNALLLGDSALYLCASSRGTGNTGELFFGEGSRLTVL.

The CDR3 spells CSATRGSGRTANEKLFF. The CDR3 DNA is TGCAGTGCCACAAGGGGGTCAGGGAGGACGGCTAATGAAAAACTGTTTTTT. This chain links TRBV20-1 with TRBJ1-4; possibly TRBD1 for D (6 bases). CDR3 length: 17 amino acids. Trimming took 6 bases from V and 3 from J, leaving 23 bases between them. The germline CDR1 and CDR2 sequences are DFQATT and SNEGSKA (reference sequence).

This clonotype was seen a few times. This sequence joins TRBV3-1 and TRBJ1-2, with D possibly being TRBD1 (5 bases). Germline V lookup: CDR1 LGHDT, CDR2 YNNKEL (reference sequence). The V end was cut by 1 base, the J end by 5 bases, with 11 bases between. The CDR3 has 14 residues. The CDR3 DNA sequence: TGTGCCAGCAGCCAAGGCTCAGGGTGGTATGGCTACACCTTC. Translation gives CASSQGSGWYGYTF.

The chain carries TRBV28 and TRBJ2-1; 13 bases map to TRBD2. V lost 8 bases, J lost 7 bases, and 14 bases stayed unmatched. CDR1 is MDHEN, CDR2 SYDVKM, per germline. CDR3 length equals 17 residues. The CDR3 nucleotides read TGTGCCAGCCCCCCCCTACTAGCGGGAGGGCCCTTGAATGAGCAGTTCTTC. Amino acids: CASPPLLAGGPLNEQFF.

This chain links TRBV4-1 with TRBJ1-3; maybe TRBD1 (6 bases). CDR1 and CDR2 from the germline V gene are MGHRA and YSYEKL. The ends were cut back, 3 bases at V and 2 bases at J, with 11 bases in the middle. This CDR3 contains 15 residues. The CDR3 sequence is CASSQRTATGNTIYF. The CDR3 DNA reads TGCGCCAGCAGCCAGAGGACAGCCACTGGAAACACCATATATTTT.

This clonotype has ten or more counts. CDR3 amino acids: CASKGPGQAYEQYF. CDR3 coding DNA: TGTGCCAGCAAAGGACCGGGACAGGCCTACGAGCAGTACTTC. The V call is TRBV2, the J call TRBJ2-7; 8 bases match TRBD1. Losses at the gene ends were 7 bases for V and 2 bases for J; bases not matched to a gene: 7. The CDR3 is 14 residues long. From germline, CDR1 is SNHLY and CDR2 FYNNEI.

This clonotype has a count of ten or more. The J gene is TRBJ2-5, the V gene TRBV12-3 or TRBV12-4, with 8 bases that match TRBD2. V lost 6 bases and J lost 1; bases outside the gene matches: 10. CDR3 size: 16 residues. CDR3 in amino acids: CASSRRTGGPQETQYF. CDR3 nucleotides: TGTGCCAGCAGCAGAAGAACGGGGGGGCCCCAAGAGACCCAGTACTTC.

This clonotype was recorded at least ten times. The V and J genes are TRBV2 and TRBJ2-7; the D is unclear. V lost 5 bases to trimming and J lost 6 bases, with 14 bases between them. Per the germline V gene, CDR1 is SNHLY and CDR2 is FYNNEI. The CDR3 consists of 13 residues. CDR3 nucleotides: TGTGCCAGCAGTCCAAGGATTAAGGGCGAGCAGTACTTC. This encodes CASSPRIKGEQYF.

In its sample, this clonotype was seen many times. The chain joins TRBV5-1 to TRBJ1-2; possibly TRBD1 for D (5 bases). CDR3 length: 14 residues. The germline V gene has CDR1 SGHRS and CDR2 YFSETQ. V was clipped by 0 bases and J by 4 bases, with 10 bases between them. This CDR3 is CASSLVGGTYGYTF. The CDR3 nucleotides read TGCGCCAGCAGCTTGGTCGGTGGGACCTATGGCTACACCTTC.